The present entry profiles one T cell receptor beta chain with its context. Its antigen target is currently unknown. No quality values exist for individual bases; no much larger clone is one base distant. Each collaborating institution followed its own protocols to collect whole blood in K2EDTA tubes. For TCRbeta analysis, collaborators shipped samples in one of three forms: frozen whole blood, isolated PBMCs, or DNA extracted from either of those sample types. This entry is derived from a study of blood T cell repertoires in COVID-19 (dated by TCRdb to 2020 to 2022). Turning to the overall study: The collaborator samples originated in the United States, Italy and Spain and spanned the acute and convalescent phases of COVID-19. A freely available public database, intended as a resource for researchers studying the immune response to SARS-CoV-2, is where the repertoires were released. HLA class I and class II types, where available, came from metadata supplied by the sample provider rather than from assay-based typing. A de-identified subject ID, COVID-19 status, age in years and sex were almost always included in the sample metadata. Subjects who had been exposed to COVID-19, were actively infected with it, or had recovered from it provided the deeply sampled blood TCRbeta repertoires that made up the dataset. The material from the prospective study consisted of cDNA or gDNA derived from T cells, B-cell-depleted T cells, or PBMCs. Samples came from the ongoing ImmuneRACE study (first 160 participants) plus 1,254 subjects from 6 global collaborators.

The immunoSEQ Assay, a bias-controlled multiplex PCR, was used to amplify TCRbeta CDR3 regions from genomic DNA. Per the authors' processing: Nucleated cell counts per sample were estimated from amplification of reference gene primers within the assay. To quantify the absolute abundance of each unique TCRbeta CDR3 rearrangement, sequence reads were collapsed and filtered. Productive Simpson clonality was computed per sample as the square root of Simpson's diversity index over productive rearrangements. TCRdb took this table from immuneACCESS and kept in-frame rearrangements with V and J called. Such tables lack part of the clones; where checked against another copy, unresolved V genes explain under half of the gap, and the rest is unexplained. V, J and clone size are those of that table, while D and trimming were read from the DNA. Counted in this sample were about 110,000 clones; roughly 76% of them appeared once. Around 8% of the sample is held by the ten biggest clonotypes.

The investigation overall reported the following: How much clinical and demographic metadata was included differed by source and by participant, and the metadata was provided uncurated.

Counted from cysteine to phenylalanine, this CDR3 has 15 amino acids. The retained sequence is limited to the CDR3, 45 bases, with the frame set at the first base. V and J are trimmed by 2 bases and 6 bases, and the gene matches miss 3 bases of the junction. CDR1 and CDR2 were assigned from the germline V gene as SGHRS and YFSETQ. The TCR originated in a woman aged 55 to 70 with acute or convalescent COVID-19. The chain employs TRBV5-1 and TRBJ2-2; 11 central bases correspond to TRBD1. The sample was peripheral blood. The DNA sequence is TGCGCCAGCAGCTTAAGGGGACAGGGGGCCGGGGAGCTGTTTTTT. It encodes CASSLRGQGAGELFF.